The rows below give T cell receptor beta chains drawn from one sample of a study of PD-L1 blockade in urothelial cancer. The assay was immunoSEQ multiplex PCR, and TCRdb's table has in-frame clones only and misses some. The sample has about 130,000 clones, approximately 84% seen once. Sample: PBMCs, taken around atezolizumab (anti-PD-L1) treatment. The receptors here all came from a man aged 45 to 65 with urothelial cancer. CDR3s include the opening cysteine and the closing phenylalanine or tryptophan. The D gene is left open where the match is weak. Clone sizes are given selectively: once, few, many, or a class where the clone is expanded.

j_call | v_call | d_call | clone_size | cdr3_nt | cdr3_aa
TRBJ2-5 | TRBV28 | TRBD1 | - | TGTGCCAGCAAGGGGGTGGGACAGGCCCAAGAGACCCAGTACTTC | CASKGVGQAQETQYF
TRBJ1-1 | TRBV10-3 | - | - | TGTGCCATCAGTGAGTCGTCGGGTGGTGAAGCTTTCTTT | CAISESSGGEAFF
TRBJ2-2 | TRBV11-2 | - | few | TGTGCCAGCAGCTTATTACGGGGGTTAGCCGGGGAGCTGTTTTTT | CASSLLRGLAGELFF
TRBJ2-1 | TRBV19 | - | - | TGTGCCAGTAGTATGTCGGGGGGACACTACAATGAGCAGTTCTTC | CASSMSGGHYNEQFF
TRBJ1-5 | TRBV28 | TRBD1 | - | TGTGCCAGCAGTCCGGGACAGGGGGCGATGCCCCAGCATTTT | CASSPGQGAMPQHF
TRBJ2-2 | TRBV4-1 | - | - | TGCGCCAGCAGCCGCCCTAGCGACAAAGTCGGGGAGCTGTTTTTT | CASSRPSDKVGELFF
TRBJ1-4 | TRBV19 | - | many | TGTGCCAGCACACCCCATTTGGGCCCCACTAATGAAAAACTGTTTTTT | CASTPHLGPTNEKLFF
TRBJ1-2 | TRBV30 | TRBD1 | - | TGTGCCTGGAGTCAGGCGGGACAGGGCGGCTATGGCTACACCTTC | CAWSQAGQGGYGYTF
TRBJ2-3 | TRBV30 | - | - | TGTGCCTGGAGTGTTCGAGGCGGCACAGATACGCAGTATTTT | CAWSVRGGTDTQYF
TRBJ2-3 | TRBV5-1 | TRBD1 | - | TGCGCCAGCAGCTTGGCTCGGGCAGGGGGCGCAGATACGCAGTATTTT | CASSLARAGGADTQYF
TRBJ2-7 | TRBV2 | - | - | TGTGCCAGCAGTGCACAGCAAAGCTCCTACGAGCAGTACTTC | CASSAQQSSYEQYF
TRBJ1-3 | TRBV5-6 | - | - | TGTGCCAGCAGCTTATATGGGGCCATATCTGGAAACACCATATATTTT | CASSLYGAISGNTIYF
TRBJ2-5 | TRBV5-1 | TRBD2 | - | TGCGCCAGCAGCACCGTTTTACTAGCGGAAGAGACCCAGTACTTC | CASSTVLLAEETQYF
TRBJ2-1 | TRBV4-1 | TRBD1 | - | TGCGCCAGCAGCCCCCGGGACAGGGCCAATGAGCAGTTCTTC | CASSPRDRANEQFF
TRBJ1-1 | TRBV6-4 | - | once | TGTGCCAGCAGCTTCCTACAGGGCACTGAAGCTTTCTTT | CASSFLQGTEAFF
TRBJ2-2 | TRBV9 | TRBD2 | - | TGTGCCAGCAGCGTAGATCAGACGGGAGGGTCGGGCGGGGAGCTGTTTTTT | CASSVDQTGGSGGELFF
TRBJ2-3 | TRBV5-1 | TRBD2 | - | TGCGCCAGCAGCTTGGAGTCCGGGACTAGTACAGATACGCAGTATTTT | CASSLESGTSTDTQYF
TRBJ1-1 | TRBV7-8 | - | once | TGTGCCAGTAGTCCCGGACTTTTGGGGAACACTGAAGCTTTCTTT | CASSPGLLGNTEAFF
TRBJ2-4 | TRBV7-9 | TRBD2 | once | TGTGCCAGCAGCTTCGGGCTAGCGGGAGTTGTGCCCAAAAACATTCAGTACTTC | CASSFGLAGVVPKNIQYF
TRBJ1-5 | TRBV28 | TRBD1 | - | TGTGCCAGCAAAACCAGACAGGGGGCTCAGCCCCAGCATTTT | CASKTRQGAQPQHF
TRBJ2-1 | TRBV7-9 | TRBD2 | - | TGTGCCAGCAGCTCGACTAGCGGGTCCTACAATGAGCAGTTCTTC | CASSSTSGSYNEQFF
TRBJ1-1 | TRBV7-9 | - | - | TGTGCCAGCAGCCCCAAAATTAGGGTTCAGGGGCTACACACTGAAGCTTTCTTT | CASSPKIRVQGLHTEAFF
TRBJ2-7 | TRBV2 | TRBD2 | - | TGTGCCAGCACGCAAGCGGGAGGGGGCGAGCAGTACTTC | CASTQAGGGEQYF
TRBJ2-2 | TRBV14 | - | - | TGTGCCAGCAGCCAACAACTGGGGGGCGGGGAGCTGTTTTTT | CASSQQLGGGELFF
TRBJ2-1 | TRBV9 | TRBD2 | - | TGTGCCAGCAGCGTAGGGCTAGCGGAGGCCTACAATGAGCAGTTCTTC | CASSVGLAEAYNEQFF
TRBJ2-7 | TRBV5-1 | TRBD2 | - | TGCGCCAGCAGCCACCCGGCTAGCGGGAGCTACGAGCAGTACTTC | CASSHPASGSYEQYF
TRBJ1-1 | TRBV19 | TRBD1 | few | TGTGCCAGTAGTGCGAACCGACAGGGGAAGAACACTGAAGCTTTCTTT | CASSANRQGKNTEAFF
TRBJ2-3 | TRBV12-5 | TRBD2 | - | TGTGCTAGTGGTTTGGGACTAGCGGACAGCACAGATACGCAGTATTTT | CASGLGLADSTDTQYF
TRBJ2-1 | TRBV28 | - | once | TGTGCCAGCAGTCCCGGGAGTCCCTACAATGAGCAGTTCTTC | CASSPGSPYNEQFF
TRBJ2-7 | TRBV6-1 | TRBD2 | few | TGTGCCAGCAGTTGGACTAGCGGACCCTACGAGCAGTACTTC | CASSWTSGPYEQYF
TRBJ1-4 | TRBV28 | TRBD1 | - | TGTGCCAGCGTCGGGACAGGGTTAATTCGGGGACTGTTTTTT | CASVGTGLIRGLFF
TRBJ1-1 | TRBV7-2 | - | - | TGTGCCAGCAGCTCACAACAGATCGCTGAAGCTTTCTTT | CASSSQQIAEAFF
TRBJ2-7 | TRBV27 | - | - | TGTGCCAGCGGCCGAGGTCCGGGAGAGTCCTACGAGCAGTACTTC | CASGRGPGESYEQYF
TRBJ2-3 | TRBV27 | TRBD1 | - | TGTGCCAGCAGCCGGGACAGGGTTAGGACAGATACGCAGTATTTT | CASSRDRVRTDTQYF
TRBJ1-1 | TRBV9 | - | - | TGTGCCAGCAGCGGGGGGAGGAGGAACATGAACACTGAAGCTTTCTTT | CASSGGRRNMNTEAFF
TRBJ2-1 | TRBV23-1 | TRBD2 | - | TGCGCCAGCAGTCAGGGGAGGGATCACAATGAGCAGTTCTTC | CASSQGRDHNEQFF
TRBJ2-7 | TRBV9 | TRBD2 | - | TGTGCCAGCAGCATAGGGACTAGCGGTTACGAGCAGTACTTC | CASSIGTSGYEQYF
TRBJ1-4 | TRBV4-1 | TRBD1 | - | TGCGCCAGCAGCCAAGGCGGGGACAGGGGTTATGAAAAACTGTTTTTT | CASSQGGDRGYEKLFF
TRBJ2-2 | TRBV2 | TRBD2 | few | TGTGCCAGCAGTGTGCGGGAGTTGAGCACCGGGGAGCTGTTTTTT | CASSVRELSTGELFF